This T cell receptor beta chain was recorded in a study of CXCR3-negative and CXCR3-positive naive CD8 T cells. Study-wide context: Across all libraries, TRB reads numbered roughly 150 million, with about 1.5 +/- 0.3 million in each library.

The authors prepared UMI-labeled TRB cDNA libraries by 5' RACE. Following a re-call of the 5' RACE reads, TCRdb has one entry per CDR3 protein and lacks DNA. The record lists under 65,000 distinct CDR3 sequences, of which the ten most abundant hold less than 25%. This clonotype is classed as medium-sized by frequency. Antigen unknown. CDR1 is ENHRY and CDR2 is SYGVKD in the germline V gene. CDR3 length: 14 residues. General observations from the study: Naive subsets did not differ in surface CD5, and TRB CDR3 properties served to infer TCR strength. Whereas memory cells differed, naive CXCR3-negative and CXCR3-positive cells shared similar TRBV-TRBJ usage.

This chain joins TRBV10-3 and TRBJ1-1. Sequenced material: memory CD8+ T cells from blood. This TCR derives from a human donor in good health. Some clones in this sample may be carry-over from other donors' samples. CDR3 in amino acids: CAISEPTMNTEAFF.